This T cell receptor beta chain was recovered during a study of OX40 agonist ivuxolimab in advanced cancers. About the research overall: All patients had ivuxolimab intravenously every 2 weeks at 0.01 to 10 mg/kg.

Study conclusions and caveats: Clonal expansion was seen in CD4+ and CD8+ blood T cells by week 6 at 0.1 to 3.0 mg/kg. It was not determined which antigens were specifically recognized by the peripheral T cells that had undergone clonal expansion. Researchers report that CD8+ T cells had, on average, more expanded clones than CD4+.

As regards this clone: What it binds is unknown.

Germline assignment: CDR1 SEHNR and CDR2 FQNEAQ (reference sequence). V was trimmed by 1 base and J by 6 bases, leaving 13 bases between them. The CDR3 is 15 residues long. Sequencing was performed with immunoSEQ multiplex PCR; in TCRdb, only in-frame clones are kept and a portion is missing. The repertoire holds some 95,000 clones, with 92% as singletons. This clonotype originated in an adult with an advanced solid tumor such as melanoma, head and neck, liver or kidney cancer. The chain is built from TRBV7-9 and TRBJ1-5, with a weak D call TRBD1 (5 bases). The source material was CD4+ or CD8+ T cells sorted from blood, sampled in a trial of the OX40 agonist ivuxolimab. The CDR3 is CASSLGGAAIQPQHF. The CDR3 nucleotides are TGTGCCAGCAGCTTAGGTGGGGCTGCCATTCAGCCCCAGCATTTT.